The clone carrying this T cell receptor (beta chain) was observed a few times. Its matching antigen is unknown. The data are from a study of beta chain features in type 1 diabetes. Study summary: Age, gender and cell yields were similar between patients and healthy donors.

Each sorted fraction was over 95% pure. Study-wide points: Compared with healthy donors, patients appeared to share more similar naive, central memory and regulatory TCRB repertoires.

CDR1 is SGHTA and CDR2 is FQGNSA in the germline V gene. The V end lost 5 bases, the J end lost 1 base, and 11 bases lay between the germline ends. The CDR3 extends over 14 amino acids. Expressed TCRB transcripts got sequenced, as all isolated RNA was reverse transcribed. Naive, central memory and regulatory T cell samples averaged about 3.4 million reads. Measured with immunoSEQ multiplex PCR; TCRdb has only the in-frame clones, and not every one. This repertoire shows approximately 160,000 clones, roughly 9.1% found once; its top ten account for about 2.1%. The specimen was central memory CD4+ T cells from blood. The J gene is TRBJ2-5, the V gene TRBV7-2; D is perhaps TRBD1 (5 bases). The sequence derives from a woman aged 18 to 35 in good health. This chain's CDR3 is CASSQGNIQETQYF. The CDR3 DNA sequence: TGTGCCAGCAGCCAGGGAAATATCCAAGAGACCCAGTACTTC.